The next 24 T cell receptor beta chains were all read from a single sample in a study of cytomegalovirus exposure and HLA in healthy donors. Amplification used 60 Vbeta primers and 13 Jbeta primers. This table comes from immunoSEQ multiplex PCR, and its TCRdb copy is limited to in-frame clones, with some not included. The sample shows over 150,000 clones, over 60% of them seen only once. Sequencing was carried out using PBMCs. The source is a woman aged 30 to 39 in good health and CMV-seronegative.

The rearrangement joins TRBV7-6 to TRBJ2-7; 9 nucleotides align to TRBD1. This CDR3 is 14 amino acids long. V trimming: 5 bases; J trimming: 4 bases; junction bases outside the gene matches: 6. Germline values: CDR1 SGHVS, CDR2 FNYEAQ. The CDR3 spells CASSADRGKYEQYF. The CDR3 nucleotides read TGTGCCAGCAGCGCCGACAGGGGGAAGTACGAGCAGTACTTC.

The V gene is TRBV7-9, the J gene TRBJ2-3, with 11 bases aligning to TRBD2. The CDR3 has 16 amino acids. CDR1 and CDR2 (germline): SEHNR, FQNEAQ (reference sequence). V shed 7 bases and J 2 bases; nucleotides not matched to a gene: 8. Here the CDR3 DNA reads TGTGCCAGCACCCTTACTAGCGGGGGAGTCACAGATACGCAGTATTTT. As protein: CASTLTSGGVTDTQYF.

V usage is TRBV30 and J usage is TRBJ1-1; a possible D gene is TRBD1 (6 bases). There are 12 residues in the CDR3. Germline values: CDR1 GTSNPN, CDR2 SVGIG (reference sequence). Trimming stripped 5 bases from V and 7 bases from J, with 14 bases between. The CDR3: CAWSLDSVEAFF. DNA of the CDR3: TGTGCCTGGTCTCTGGACAGCGTTGAAGCTTTCTTT.

V usage is TRBV7-9 and J usage is TRBJ2-3; 10 nucleotides align to TRBD1. The V gene end was trimmed by 5 bases and the J gene end by 6 bases; junction bases not matched to a gene: 8. The CDR3 spans 15 residues. Germline CDR1 is SEHNR and CDR2 is FQNEAQ (reference sequence). The CDR3 protein is CASSTGQGGDDTQYF. For the CDR3, the DNA is TGTGCCAGCAGCACCGGACAGGGGGGAGATGATACGCAGTATTTT.

This chain uses TRBV6-6 with TRBJ1-4; TRBD1 might be the D (5 bases). CDR3 length: 13 amino acids. In germline, CDR1 is MNHNY, CDR2 SVGAGI (reference sequence). Trimming pared 7 bases from V and 0 bases from J, leaving 6 bases between. The CDR3 loop is CASKTATNEKLFF. The DNA for the CDR3 is TGTGCCAGCAAGACAGCAACTAATGAAAAACTGTTTTTT.

The V call is TRBV28, the J call TRBJ2-7; 9 nucleotides agree with TRBD2. Per germline, CDR1 MDHEN and CDR2 SYDVKM. The CDR3 totals 13 residues. With 5 bases clipped from V and 13 bases from J, the junction kept 12 bases outside the gene matches. The CDR3: CASSPPAAGGPYF. DNA for the CDR3: TGTGCCAGCAGTCCCCCGGCGGCGGGAGGGCCCTACTTC.

This clone was seen only once. The V gene is TRBV9, the J gene TRBJ1-1; TRBD1 matches at 8 bases. Trimming took 4 bases from V and 0 from J; bases not matched to a gene: 8. This CDR3 region has 16 residues. From germline, CDR1 is SGDLS and CDR2 YYNGEE. DNA of the CDR3: TGTGCCAGCAGCCTAGGGACAGGTCTCATGAACACTGAAGCTTTCTTT. This translates into CASSLGTGLMNTEAFF.

In its sample, this clone was seen a few times. The chain is built from TRBV5-1 and TRBJ2-2; tentatively, D is TRBD1 (6 bases). This CDR3 spans 16 amino acids. Germline V CDR1 and CDR2: SGHRS, YFSETQ. V lost 4 bases and J lost 6, with 19 bases in between. CDR3 nucleotides: TGCGCCAGCAGCAGCAGTTTGGGGGCCTTCCCCGGGGAGCTGTTTTTT. It specifies CASSSSLGAFPGELFF.

The V and J genes are TRBV6-5 and TRBJ1-1; 8 nucleotides match TRBD1. CDR1 is MNHEY, CDR2 SVGAGI, per germline. The CDR3 has 14 amino acids. V lost 5 bases, J lost 5 bases, and 7 bases stayed unmatched. CDR3 in amino acids: CASSRQGMLTEAFF. The CDR3 DNA is TGTGCCAGCAGTAGACAGGGGATGTTGACTGAAGCTTTCTTT.

The chain uses TRBV29-1 and TRBJ1-4; D might be TRBD1 (6 bases). The CDR3 has 13 amino acids. Trimming shortened V by 6 bases and J by 8 bases, and 16 bases separated the two germline ends. Germline CDR1 and CDR2: SQVTM and ANQGSEA. The DNA of the CDR3 is TGCAGCGTCGGGGTGGGGGCGTTAGAAAAACTGTTTTTT. This translates into CSVGVGALEKLFF.

V is TRBV7-3 and J is TRBJ1-1; no clear D. The CDR3 extends over 13 amino acids. Trimming removed 3 bases from V and 3 bases from J, with 8 bases in between. CDR1 is SGHTA, CDR2 FQGTGA, per germline. The CDR3 DNA is TGTGCCAGCAGCTTTTCTACGGACACTGAAGCTTTCTTT. This sequence encodes CASSFSTDTEAFF.

V gene TRBV4-3 combines with J gene TRBJ1-1; D remains ambiguous. Germline V gene sequence: CDR1 LGHNA, CDR2 YSLEER. V was shortened by 0 bases and J by 4 bases, with 9 bases between the two germline ends. CDR3 length: 14 amino acids. CDR3 in DNA: TGCGCCAGCAGCCAAGATTTGAGTCCCACTGAAGCTTTCTTT. It is translated as CASSQDLSPTEAFF.

The rearrangement links TRBV2 to TRBJ2-7; 10 bases line up with TRBD2. Trimming cost V 6 bases and J 5 bases; bases outside gene matches: 19. The CDR3 spans 18 residues. Germline lookup yields CDR1 SNHLY and CDR2 FYNNEI. For the CDR3, the DNA is TGTGCCAGCAGGACCCCCGTGTTAGCGGGGGGCCTGTGGGACGAGCAGTACTTC. It encodes CASRTPVLAGGLWDEQYF.

This chain uses TRBV10-3 with TRBJ2-5, with 12 bases lining up with TRBD2. Trimming at V came to 6 bases and at J to 1 base, leaving 6 bases not matched to a gene. Germline values: CDR1 ENHRY, CDR2 SYGVKD. The CDR3 spans 16 residues. The CDR3 DNA follows: TGTGCCATCAGAGACGGGACTAGCGGGTTCCAAGAGACCCAGTACTTC. This gives the protein CAIRDGTSGFQETQYF.

The J gene is TRBJ2-5, the V gene TRBV4-3; possible D gene TRBD1, 6 bases. The CDR3 runs 15 residues. Trimming pared 4 bases from V and 7 bases from J, leaving 19 bases between. Germline CDR1 reads LGHNA; CDR2 reads YSLEER. The CDR3 loop reads CASSLILQGEGTQYF. CDR3 sequence (DNA): TGCGCCAGCAGCCTCATCTTACAGGGCGAGGGGACCCAGTACTTC.

This chain links TRBV28 with TRBJ2-5; the D gene is possibly TRBD1 (5 bases). CDR1 MDHEN and CDR2 SYDVKM come from the germline V gene. CDR3 length: 14 amino acids. V was trimmed by 5 bases and J by 5 bases, leaving 15 bases between them. The CDR3 sequence: CASSTTRVRETQYF. DNA of the CDR3: TGTGCCAGCAGTACCACCAGGGTCAGGGAGACCCAGTACTTC.

This rearrangement joins TRBV6-6 to TRBJ1-4; 7 nucleotides match TRBD1. Germline CDR1 and CDR2: MNHNY and SVGAGI (reference sequence). V was pared by 7 bases and J by 4 bases, with 6 bases of the junction left unmatched. The CDR3 is made up of 14 amino acids. The DNA of the CDR3 is TGTGCCAGCAAACGGGACAGCCTTAATGAAAAACTGTTTTTT. As protein: CASKRDSLNEKLFF.

The chain recombines TRBV7-3 with TRBJ2-5, with D uncertain. V lost 7 bases, J lost 2 bases, and 8 bases lay in between. Germline CDR1 SGHTA, CDR2 FQGTGA. The CDR3 is 12 amino acids. The CDR3 bases are TGTGCCAGCAATAACGAGCAAGAGACCCAGTACTTC. This sequence encodes CASNNEQETQYF.

The CDR3 DNA is TGTGCCAGCAGCTTATGGAGCGGGAGTACGAATGAGCAGTTCTTC. This encodes CASSLWSGSTNEQFF. The chain has TRBV7-2 and TRBJ2-1; 8 nucleotides match TRBD2. The trim removed 2 bases at V and 7 bases at J, leaving 7 bases unmatched. CDR1 is SGHTA and CDR2 is FQGNSA in the germline V gene. This CDR3 is built from 15 residues.

The gene calls are TRBV27 and TRBJ2-7; D is undetermined. The germline V gene has CDR1 MNHEY and CDR2 SMNVEV (reference sequence). V shed 4 bases and J shed 4 bases, with 11 bases lying between them. CDR3 length: 13 amino acids. The CDR3 reads CASSYGARYEQYF. CDR3 bases: TGTGCCAGCAGTTACGGAGCGCGTTACGAGCAGTACTTC.

This rearrangement joins TRBV19 to TRBJ1-1, with 9 bases matching TRBD1. The CDR3 totals 13 residues. Losses at the gene ends were 11 bases for V and 1 base for J; bases not matched to a gene: 5. The germline V gene has CDR1 LNHDA and CDR2 SQIVND (reference sequence). The CDR3 nucleotides read TGTGCCGCCCGGGACAGGGAGAACACTGAAGCTTTCTTT. This encodes CAARDRENTEAFF.

V usage is TRBV7-3 and J usage is TRBJ2-7, with 8 bases identical to TRBD2. The CDR3 loop spans 14 amino acids. CDR1 is SGHTA and CDR2 is FQGTGA in the germline V gene. V lost 3 bases and J lost 5; bases outside the gene matches: 6. The CDR3 coding sequence is TGTGCCAGCAGCTTCAGGGGACTAGAAGACGAGCAGTACTTC. Its translation: CASSFRGLEDEQYF.

The chain recombines TRBV28 with TRBJ2-7, with TRBD1 matching over 12 bases. The germline V gene encodes CDR1 MDHEN and CDR2 SYDVKM. The CDR3 is 15 residues long. The V gene end was trimmed by 5 bases and the J gene end by 4 bases; junction bases not matched to a gene: 6. The CDR3 nucleotides are TGTGCCAGCAGTCCGGGACAGGGGGCGGTTTACGAGCAGTACTTC. Encoded protein: CASSPGQGAVYEQYF.

This clone was picked up a small number of times. The CDR3 reads CASSYSMSSYNSPLHF. The CDR3 DNA follows: TGTGCCAGCAGTTACTCGATGAGCTCCTATAATTCACCCCTCCACTTT. The chain uses TRBV6-5 and TRBJ1-6; D is unresolved. CDR3 length: 16 amino acids. Trimming pared 0 bases from V and 0 bases from J, leaving 6 bases between. Germline assignment: CDR1 MNHEY and CDR2 SVGAGI.